These 19 T cell receptor beta chains came from one sample sequenced in a study of regulatory T cells in long-lasting Graves disease. Combining iRepertoire HTBI primers with Arm-PCR of CDR3 regions, the authors built TCR beta libraries. TCRdb recomputed calls from the multiplex PCR reads with MiXCR, one row per CDR3 protein. The data hold 300,000 to 350,000 distinct CDR3 sequences, with about 18% observed a single time. Documented time point: persistent/refractory GD, antithyroid drugs over 5 years with positive TRAb. Isolated PBMC RNA provided the starting material for the TCR library. This material consisted of peripheral blood mononuclear cells (PBMCs), taken when the disease was refractory, from a patient treated with antithyroid drugs. The origin of the receptors is a female donor with Graves disease.

Ten or more counts support this clonotype. The gene calls are TRBV2 and TRBJ2-1; D tentatively reads TRBD1 or TRBD2 (5 bases each). Germline lookup yields CDR1 SNHLY and CDR2 FYNNEI. V was shortened by 8 bases and J by 7 bases, with 18 bases between the two germline ends. The CDR3 spans 14 residues. CDR3: CASLGVSGKNEQFF. In nucleotides, the CDR3 is TGTGCCAGCCTAGGGGTATCCGGGAAAAATGAGCAGTTCTTC.

This clonotype has a count of ten or more. V and J are TRBV6-2 or TRBV6-3 and TRBJ2-2; 9 nucleotides line up with TRBD2. Germline V lookup: CDR1 MNHEY, CDR2 SVGEGT. The CDR3 contains 18 residues. V lost 0 bases, J lost 7 bases, and 12 bases stayed unmatched. The CDR3 DNA follows: TGTGCCAGCAGTTACTCATTCCGTAGCGGGAGTGAGGGCGGGGAGCTGTTTTTT. It specifies CASSYSFRSGSEGGELFF.

This clonotype was detected only a few times. The chain links TRBV6-1 to TRBJ2-7, with D possibly TRBD2 on 6 matching bases. Germline-derived CDR1 and CDR2 are MNHNS and SASEGT. V was clipped by 7 bases and J by 1 base, with 17 bases between them. The CDR3 covers 15 residues. In nucleotides, the CDR3 is TGTGCCAGCAAATTGGGTTCCGGGGGTTCCTACGAGCAGTACTTC. It codes for CASKLGSGGSYEQYF.

This clonotype came up a few times. The CDR3 bases are TGTGCCAGTAGTACCATCAATCAGCCCCAGCATTTT. As protein: CASSTINQPQHF. The chain uses TRBV19 and TRBJ1-5; D is ambiguous. Per the germline V gene, CDR1 is LNHDA and CDR2 is SQIVND (reference sequence). CDR3 length: 12 amino acids. The V end was cut by 4 bases, the J end by 3 bases, with 4 bases between. The complete variable domain, with remaining parts taken from reference TRBV19 and TRBJ1-5, reads DGGITQSPKYLFRKEGQNVTLSCEQNLNHDAMYWYRQDPGQGLRLIYYSQIVNDFQKGDIAEGYSVSREKKESFPLTVTSAQKNPTAFYLCASSTINQPQHFGDGTRLSIL.

The table lists this clonotype with a few counts. In DNA form, the CDR3 reads TGTGCCAGCAGTTACTCCAGCTGGACTAGCGGAGGATTACAAGAGACCCAGTACTTC. It specifies CASSYSSWTSGGLQETQYF. This chain connects TRBV6-6 to TRBJ2-5; 10 positions match TRBD2. The germline CDR1 and CDR2 sequences are MNHNY and SVGAGI (reference sequence). The CDR3 contains 19 residues. J gave up 2 bases and V 0 bases, and 12 bases lay outside the gene matches.

This clonotype was found many times. The V gene is TRBV28, the J gene TRBJ1-2; D not certain. V lost 6 bases to trimming and J lost 4 bases, with 15 bases between them. The CDR3 runs 14 residues. Germline V gives CDR1 MDHEN, CDR2 SYDVKM. Written as DNA, the CDR3 is TGTGCCAGCAGGCGAGTGCATCAAGGCTATGGCTACACCTTC. It encodes CASRRVHQGYGYTF.

This clonotype has more than one count but fewer than ten. The chain carries TRBV5-6 and TRBJ2-7; 8 bases map to TRBD2. The J segment lost 5 bases and the V segment lost 4 bases, leaving 8 bases of the junction unmatched. There are 14 residues in the CDR3. Germline-derived CDR1 and CDR2 are SGHDT and YYEEEE. CDR3 amino acids: CASSSGGRGNEQYF. CDR3 nucleotides: TGTGCCAGCAGCAGCGGGGGAAGAGGCAACGAGCAGTACTTC.

The CDR3, as DNA: TGTGCCAGCAGCTTGGGGGGGGCTATCGAAAAACTGTTTTTT. This codes for CASSLGGAIEKLFF. The chain couples TRBV7-2 to TRBJ1-4; D perhaps matches TRBD1 (6 bases). CDR3 length equals 14 residues. Germline-derived CDR1 and CDR2 are SGHTA and FQGNSA. Trimming shortened V by 3 bases and J by 8 bases, and 13 bases separated the two germline ends.

There are many counts of this clonotype. The chain is built from TRBV28 and TRBJ2-7; 12 bases agree with TRBD1. CDR3 length: 15 residues. The ends lost 8 bases at V and 2 bases at J; junction bases unmatched: 7. The germline V gene encodes CDR1 MDHEN and CDR2 SYDVKM. In DNA form, the CDR3 reads TGTGCCAGCCGCTCCGGGACAGGGGGCCCCTACGAGCAGTACTTC. Encoded protein: CASRSGTGGPYEQYF.

This chain connects TRBV10-3 to TRBJ1-5, with 7 bases lining up with TRBD1. Germline CDR1 and CDR2: ENHRY and SYGVKD. V trimming: 5 bases; J trimming: 6 bases; junction bases outside the gene matches: 4. The CDR3 sequence is 13 residues long. CDR3 in DNA: TGTGCCATCAGTTCAGGGGGAAGTCAGCCCCAGCATTTT. Translation gives CAISSGGSQPQHF.

The chain carries TRBV19 and TRBJ2-6; 8 positions match TRBD1. The V gene's germline CDR1 is LNHDA and CDR2 SQIVND (reference sequence). The CDR3 consists of 17 residues. J lost 0 bases, V lost 3 bases, and 4 bases had no gene match. The CDR3 region is CASSIGQGFSGANVLTF. The CDR3 DNA follows: TGTGCCAGTAGTATCGGACAGGGTTTCTCTGGGGCCAACGTCCTGACTTTC.

Ten or more counts support this clonotype. The CDR3 nucleotides are TGTGCCACCATGAGGGACACTGAAGCTTTCTTT. Amino acid sequence: CATMRDTEAFF. V is TRBV24-1 and J is TRBJ1-1; D ambiguous. The germline V and J ends were trimmed by 8 bases and 3 bases, with 6 bases remaining between them. Germline loops: CDR1 KGHDR, CDR2 SFDVKD. This CDR3 has 11 residues.

The gene calls are TRBV7-9 and TRBJ2-2, with D perhaps matching TRBD1 or TRBD2 (5 bases each). This CDR3 is 16 amino acids long. Germline lookup yields CDR1 SEHNR and CDR2 FQNEAQ (reference sequence). The V end lost 5 bases, the J end lost 1 base, and 14 bases lay between the germline ends. CDR3 sequence (DNA): TGTGCCAGCAGCCCTCGGGGCGCCCAGAACACCGGGGAGCTGTTTTTT. As protein: CASSPRGAQNTGELFF.

This chain connects TRBV4-3 to TRBJ1-1, with D unclear. The CDR3 covers 14 residues. The germline gives CDR1 LGHNA, CDR2 YSLEER. The V end lost 0 bases, the J end lost 0 bases, and 5 bases lay between the germline ends. Here the CDR3 reads CASSQERLNTEAFF. The CDR3 DNA reads as TGCGCCAGCAGCCAAGAACGGTTGAACACTGAAGCTTTCTTT.

This clonotype was seen a few times. The chain has TRBV4-1 and TRBJ2-5; D gene ambiguous. Trimming shortened V by 4 bases and J by 5 bases, and 11 bases separated the two germline ends. The CDR3 length is 13 residues. Germline V CDR1 and CDR2: MGHRA, YSYEKL. Here the CDR3 DNA reads TGCGCCAGCAGCCCCAAACGCACGGAGACCCAGTACTTC. Translating it yields CASSPKRTETQYF.

As regards this clonotype: A single base separates this from a much larger clone, so it may be a read error. The chain recombines TRBV12-3 or TRBV12-4 with TRBJ1-1; the D gene is possibly TRBD1 (6 bases). CDR3 length: 13 residues. In nucleotides, the CDR3 is TGTGTCAGCAGACCACAGGGGAACACTGAAGCTTTCTTT. It yields the protein CVSRPQGNTEAFF.

On this clonotype itself: This sequence may be a read error, since a much larger clone differs from it by one base. This chain joins TRBV5-1 and TRBJ2-7, with 8 bases aligning to TRBD1. The CDR3 spans 17 residues. V shed 2 bases and J 2 bases; nucleotides not matched to a gene: 12. The V gene's germline CDR1 is SGHRS and CDR2 YFSETQ. The DNA of the CDR3 is TGCGCCAGCAGCTTCGCGGTCGCCGGGACAGGAACCTACGAGCAGTACTTC. Translation gives CASSFAVAGTGTYEQYF.

Ten or more counts support this clonotype. The V and J genes are TRBV7-2 and TRBJ2-5; 9 bases align to TRBD1. Germline V gene data show CDR1 as SGHTA and CDR2 as FQGNSA. The CDR3 has 16 residues. Trimming removed 5 bases from V and 5 bases from J; junction bases left unmatched: 12. The CDR3 sequence: CASSLDRGANSETQYF. CDR3 nucleotide sequence: TGTGCCAGCAGCCTAGACAGGGGGGCCAACTCGGAGACCCAGTACTTC.

At least ten counts were recorded for this clonotype. This chain links TRBV5-1 with TRBJ1-4, with a weak D call TRBD1 (5 bases). V lost 1 base and J lost 8, with 12 bases in between. CDR3 length: 14 amino acids. The germline CDR1 and CDR2 sequences are SGHRS and YFSETQ. CDR3: CASSLWSGKEKLFF. The CDR3, as DNA: TGCGCCAGCAGCTTGTGGTCAGGGAAAGAAAAACTGTTTTTT.